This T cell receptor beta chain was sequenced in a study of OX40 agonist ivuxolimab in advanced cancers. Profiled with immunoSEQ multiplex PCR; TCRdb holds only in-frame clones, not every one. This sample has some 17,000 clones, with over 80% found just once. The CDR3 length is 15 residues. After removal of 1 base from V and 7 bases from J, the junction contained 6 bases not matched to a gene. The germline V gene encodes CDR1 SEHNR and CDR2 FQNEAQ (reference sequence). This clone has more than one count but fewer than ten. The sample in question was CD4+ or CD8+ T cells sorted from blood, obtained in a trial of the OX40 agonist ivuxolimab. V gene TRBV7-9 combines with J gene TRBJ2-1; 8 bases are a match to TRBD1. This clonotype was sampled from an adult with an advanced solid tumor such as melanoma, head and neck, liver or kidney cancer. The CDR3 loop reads CASSLGQGFSNEQFF. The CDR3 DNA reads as TGTGCCAGCAGCTTAGGACAGGGGTTTTCGAATGAGCAGTTCTTC.